This TCR beta chain appears in the sequencing data of a study of blood T cell repertoires in COVID-19. For the study at large: Italy, Spain and the United States were the sources of the convalescent and acute COVID-19 samples. T cells, B-cell-depleted T cells, or PBMCs supplied cDNA or gDNA.

In the case of this clone: The same CDR3 is also encoded by other DNA sequences in this sample.

Germline V gives CDR1 MGHRA, CDR2 YSYEKL. This CDR3 region has 15 residues. V was cut by 5 bases and J by 4 bases, with 15 bases left in between. While infection was still active, Seattle patients were enrolled and then followed longitudinally. As processed by the authors: Amplification of reference gene primers provided the estimated nucleated cell counts. Sequenced by immunoSEQ multiplex PCR; TCRdb stores in-frame clones only, minus some. The D gene and trimming were derived from the DNA, and the V and J assignments and clone size from that table. This sample has 250,000 to 400,000 clones; around 88% occur once, and the top ten carry approximately 1.6%.

Sequencing used peripheral blood. This TCR came from a woman in her 30s with COVID-19, enrolled during active disease. The V call is TRBV4-1, the J call TRBJ2-1; the D gene is possibly TRBD2 (5 bases). The CDR3 DNA follows: TGCGCCAGCAGCTTACGAGGAGGCGGATACAATGAGCAGTTCTTC. Translated: CASSLRGGGYNEQFF.